The T cell receptor beta chain described here comes from a study of T cell repertoires in cytomegalovirus infection (dated by TCRdb to between 2018 and 2021). A note on the overall study: Recently identified HLA-C-restricted CMV epitopes, whose presentation resists viral immunomodulation, were targeted by peptide stimulations together with well-studied HLA-B-restricted epitopes. Donor HLA type was relevant to the analysis, as public TCR beta signatures indicated carriage of CMV infection together with the matching HLA type. What the study reported, not specific to this receptor: The ex vivo response was dominated by HLA-C-restricted CMV-specific TCR beta clonotypes, which also provided the single most frequent clonotype in two of eight donors. In both this cohort and an independent roughly 350-donor cohort, the cumulative frequency of public TCR beta family members distinguished carriers of CMV infection plus the relevant HLA type.

Taken with the paper, the label for treatment or condition translates to: in vitro stimulation with specific CMV peptide epitopes to enrich CMV-specific T cells. Relative to germline, V is missing 0 bases and J is missing 6 bases, with 11 bases of the junction outside any gene match. Reading the germline V gene gives CDR1 SGHTA and CDR2 FQGNSA. The CDR3 has 17 amino acids, counting the end cysteine and phenylalanine. Only the CDR3 DNA stays, 51 bases, in frame from base 1. Points on this clonotype: Its cognate antigen has yet to be identified. There are no base qualities to consult, and no much larger clone falls within one base.

Instrument used: Illumina HiSeq 1500. TCRdb itself trimmed the public reads at Q25 with fastp, ran MiXCR and retained productive beta chains. Each record represents a unique CDR3 protein, reported with the most common genes and DNA among its rows. In this sample the table shows roughly 500,000 distinct CDR3 sequences, 33% of which occur a single time. The biggest ten clones account for under 20% of the sample. This TCR derives from a human donor in good health (CMV status not recorded). Some clones in this sample may be carry-over from other donors' samples. Here the sequenced sample was cultured PBMCs, taken from culture after CMV antigen stimulation. This chain is built from TRBV7-2 and TRBJ1-2; TRBD1 agrees with 9 junctional bases. The DNA is as follows: TGTGCCAGCAGCTTAGCGCCTGGACAGGGGAGAAGAGATGGCTACACCTTC. This codes for CASSLAPGQGRRDGYTF.